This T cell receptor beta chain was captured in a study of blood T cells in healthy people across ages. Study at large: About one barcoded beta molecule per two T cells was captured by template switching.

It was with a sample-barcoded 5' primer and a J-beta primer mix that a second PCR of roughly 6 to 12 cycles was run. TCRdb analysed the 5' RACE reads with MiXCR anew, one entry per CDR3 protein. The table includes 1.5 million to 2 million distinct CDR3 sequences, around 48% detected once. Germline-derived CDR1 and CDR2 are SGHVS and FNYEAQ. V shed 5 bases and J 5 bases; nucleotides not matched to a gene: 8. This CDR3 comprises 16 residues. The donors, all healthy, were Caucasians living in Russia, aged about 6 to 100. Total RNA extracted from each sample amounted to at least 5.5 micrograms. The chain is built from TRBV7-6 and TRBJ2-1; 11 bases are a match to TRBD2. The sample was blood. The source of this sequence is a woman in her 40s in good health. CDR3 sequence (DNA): TGTGCCAGCAGCCCGATGACTAGCGGGGAGAACAATGAGCAGTTCTTC. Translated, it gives CASSPMTSGENNEQFF.